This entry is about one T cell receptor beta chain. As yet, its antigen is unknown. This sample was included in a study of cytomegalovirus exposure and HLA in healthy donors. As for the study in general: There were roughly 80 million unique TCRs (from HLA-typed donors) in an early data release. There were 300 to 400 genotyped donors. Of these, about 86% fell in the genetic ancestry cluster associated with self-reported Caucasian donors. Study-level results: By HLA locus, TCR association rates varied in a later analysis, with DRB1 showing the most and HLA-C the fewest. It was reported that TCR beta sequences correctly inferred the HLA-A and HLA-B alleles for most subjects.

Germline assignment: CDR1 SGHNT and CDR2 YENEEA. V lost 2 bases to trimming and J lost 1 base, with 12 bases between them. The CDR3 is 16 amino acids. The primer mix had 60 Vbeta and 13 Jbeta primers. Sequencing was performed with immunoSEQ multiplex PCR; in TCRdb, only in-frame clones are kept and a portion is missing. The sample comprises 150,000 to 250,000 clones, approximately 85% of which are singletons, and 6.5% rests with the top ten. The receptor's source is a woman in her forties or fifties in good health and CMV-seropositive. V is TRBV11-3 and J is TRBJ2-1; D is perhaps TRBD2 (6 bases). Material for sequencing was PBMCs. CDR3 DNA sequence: TGTGCCAGCAGCTTATTCGGCGGGGCTTCCTACAATGAGCAGTTCTTC. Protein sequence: CASSLFGGASYNEQFF.